The 29 T cell receptor beta chains below were found in one sample sequenced in a study of human T cells and chemical hapten exposure. Each CDR3 protein gets one entry after TCRdb re-called the RACE reads with MiXCR. The sample lists more than 250,000 distinct CDR3 sequences; almost 8% were seen once. As to time point: pre-sensitization, week 0. Regarding treatment: therapeutic diphenylcyclopropenone sensitization with weekly scalp DPC. The sequencing used whole blood, collected in connection with sensitization to the hapten diphenylcyclopropenone (DPC). These receptors were taken from a man between 18 and 29 years old with alopecia areata. Some clones in this sample may be carry-over from other donors' samples.

As to this clonotype: The junction shows a germline mismatch at one end, possibly a read error. The genes are TRBV7-9 and TRBJ1-1; unclear D gene. The CDR3 has 14 amino acids. Germline V gene sequence: CDR1 SEHNR, CDR2 FQNEAQ (reference sequence). As DNA, the CDR3 is TGTGTCAGCAGCCCCAAGGAGGGCCGCGCTGAAGCTTTCTTT. It translates to CVSSPKEGRAEAFF. Complete variable domain (other parts from reference TRBV7-9 and TRBJ1-1): DTGVSQNPRHKITKRGQNVTFRCDPISEHNRLYWYRQTLGQGPEFLTYFQNEAQLEKSRLLSDRFSAERPKGSFSTLEIQRTEQGDSAMYLCVSSPKEGRAEAFFGQGTRLTVV.

The table lists this clonotype with a few counts. The chain is built from TRBV18 and TRBJ1-5, with D hard to call. Germline lookup yields CDR1 KGHSH and CDR2 LQKENI. The CDR3 extends over 13 amino acids. V was pared by 2 bases and J by 4 bases, with 6 bases between. CDR3 residues: CASSPALNQPQHF. The CDR3 nucleotides are TGTGCCAGCTCACCAGCGTTAAATCAGCCCCAGCATTTT.

This clonotype has just a few counts. V usage is TRBV11-3 and J usage is TRBJ1-1, with TRBD1 matching 12 bases. Germline V lookup: CDR1 SGHNT, CDR2 YENEEA. This CDR3 is 13 amino acids long. Trimming took 5 bases from V and 10 from J; bases not matched to a gene: 5. The CDR3 region has the DNA TGTGCCAGCAGCACGGGACAGGGGGCGCGAGCTTTCTTT. Protein: CASSTGQGARAFF.

This clonotype has more than one count but fewer than ten. The chain joins TRBV27 to TRBJ1-1; D not resolved. Germline lookup yields CDR1 MNHEY and CDR2 SMNVEV (reference sequence). This CDR3 spans 11 amino acids. V lost 6 bases and J lost 7, with 9 bases in between. In DNA form, the CDR3 reads TGTGCCAGCAGGTCGTCGGGTGAAGCTTTCTTT. Amino acid sequence: CASRSSGEAFF.

The rearrangement joins TRBV6-5 to TRBJ2-3; D possibly uses TRBD1 or TRBD2 (7 bases each). The CDR3 runs 16 residues. V was pared by 5 bases and J by 1 base, with 16 bases between. CDR1 and CDR2 (germline): MNHEY, SVGAGI. CDR3 DNA sequence: TGTGCCAGCAGTCGGGGGGACAGTTTTGGCACAGATACGCAGTATTTT. Its translation is CASSRGDSFGTDTQYF.

This clonotype has ten or more counts. J is TRBJ2-5 and V is TRBV7-2; 7 bases are shared with TRBD2. CDR3 length: 15 amino acids. Germline V gene data show CDR1 as SGHTA and CDR2 as FQGNSA. J was trimmed by 5 bases and V by 11 bases; bases with no gene match: 17. CDR3 sequence: CAAGRGGGRSETQYF. As DNA, the CDR3 is TGTGCCGCCGGGCGCGGCGGGGGTCGGTCTGAGACCCAGTACTTC.

In its sample, this clonotype was seen a few times. The chain combines TRBV7-2 with TRBJ2-3; TRBD2 might be the D (6 bases). The CDR3 runs to 14 residues. Germline CDR1 is SGHTA and CDR2 is FQGNSA. The V gene lost 2 bases and the J gene lost 7 bases, with 13 bases spanning the gap. CDR3 sequence reads: CASSLQDGSNTQYF. The CDR3 DNA is TGTGCCAGCAGCTTACAGGACGGGAGTAATACGCAGTATTTT. The variable domain in full, with the rest retrieved from reference TRBV7-2 and TRBJ2-3, is GAGVSQSPSNKVTEKGKDVELRCDPISGHTALYWYRQSLGQGLEFLIYFQGNSAPDKSGLPSDRFSAERTGGSVSTLTIQRTQQEDSAVYLCASSLQDGSNTQYFGPGTRLTVL.

This clonotype was detected a few times. This rearrangement joins TRBV7-3 to TRBJ1-6; D is uncertain. Germline V gives CDR1 SGHTA, CDR2 FQGTGA. The CDR3 has 12 amino acids. The V end lost 1 base, the J end lost 8 bases, and 3 bases lay between the germline ends. The CDR3 DNA reads as TGTGCCAGCAGCTTAATCGATTCACCCCTCCACTTT. It codes for CASSLIDSPLHF.

This clonotype appeared many times. The chain employs TRBV4-3 and TRBJ1-4; D remains ambiguous. Germline V lookup: CDR1 LGHNA, CDR2 YSLEER. The V and J ends lost 0 bases and 7 bases respectively, with 9 bases between them. This CDR3 is 14 amino acids long. Here the CDR3 reads CASSQERVGEKLFF. The DNA of the CDR3 is TGCGCCAGCAGCCAAGAAAGGGTTGGTGAAAAACTGTTTTTT.

This chain connects TRBV7-2 to TRBJ1-1, with D unclear. Trimming pared 0 bases from V and 0 bases from J, leaving 11 bases between. Germline lookup yields CDR1 SGHTA and CDR2 FQGNSA. The length of the CDR3 is 16 residues. The CDR3 region is CASSLASGILNTEAFF. The CDR3 region has the DNA TGTGCCAGCAGCTTAGCTTCCGGAATATTGAACACTGAAGCTTTCTTT.

A few counts support this clonotype. This rearrangement joins TRBV7-9 to TRBJ1-6; D may be TRBD1 (6 bases). Trimming stripped 0 bases from V and 3 bases from J, with 6 bases between. Germline assignment: CDR1 SEHNR and CDR2 FQNEAQ (reference sequence). CDR3 length: 15 amino acids. The CDR3 is CASSLAGGYNSPLHF. CDR3 nucleotide sequence: TGTGCCAGCAGCTTAGCAGGGGGCTATAATTCACCCCTCCACTTT.

This clonotype was detected many times. The genes are TRBV12-3 or TRBV12-4 and TRBJ1-5; TRBD1 is a possible D gene (6 bases). V lost 3 bases to trimming and J lost 7 bases, with 13 bases between them. This CDR3 has 14 amino acids. CDR3 coding DNA: TGTGCCAGCAGTTTTACAGGGTCTCGGCAGCCCCAGCATTTT. Translation: CASSFTGSRQPQHF.

This clonotype was seen a handful of times. V and J are TRBV9 and TRBJ1-6; a possible D gene is TRBD1 (6 bases). Trimming pared 3 bases from V and 3 bases from J, leaving 7 bases between. Per the germline V gene, CDR1 is SGDLS and CDR2 is YYNGEE. The CDR3 has 14 amino acids. The CDR3 sequence is CASSADSYNSPLHF. DNA for the CDR3: TGTGCCAGCAGCGCGGACAGCTATAATTCACCCCTCCACTTT.

This chain joins TRBV7-9 and TRBJ2-3; a weak D match, TRBD2 (5 bases). Germline V gives CDR1 SEHNR, CDR2 FQNEAQ (reference sequence). This CDR3 has 11 residues. V dropped 3 bases and J dropped 8 bases, with 6 bases sitting between them. The CDR3 DNA is TGTGCCAGCAGCTTCGGGGTTACGCAGTATTTT. It codes for CASSFGVTQYF. The full variable domain, its missing parts supplied by reference TRBV7-9 and TRBJ2-3, is DTGVSQNPRHKITKRGQNVTFRCDPISEHNRLYWYRQTLGQGPEFLTYFQNEAQLEKSRLLSDRFSAERPKGSFSTLEIQRTEQGDSAMYLCASSFGVTQYFGPGTRLTVL.

CDR3 sequence: CASTTQGQVTDTQYF. As DNA, the CDR3 is TGTGCCAGCACTACCCAGGGACAGGTAACAGATACGCAGTATTTT. The V and J genes are TRBV7-9 and TRBJ2-3; 8 nucleotides align to TRBD1. CDR1 is SEHNR and CDR2 is FQNEAQ in the germline V gene (reference sequence). The CDR3 runs 15 residues. Trimming cost V 7 bases and J 3 bases; bases outside gene matches: 9.

This clonotype was picked up a small number of times. The chain carries TRBV29-1 and TRBJ1-5, with D maybe TRBD1 (5 bases). Deletions cut 1 base from V and 3 bases from J, with 16 bases between. The germline V gene has CDR1 SQVTM and CDR2 ANQGSEA. This CDR3 is built from 16 residues. The DNA of the CDR3 is TGCAGCGTTGAAGTGAGACCCCCGGGGCCCAATCAGCCCCAGCATTTT. Translation gives CSVEVRPPGPNQPQHF.

This clonotype was counted only a few times. V is TRBV7-2 and J is TRBJ1-1, with 7 bases lining up with TRBD1. CDR1 SGHTA and CDR2 FQGNSA come from the germline V gene. V trimming: 1 base; J trimming: 5 bases; junction bases outside the gene matches: 13. The CDR3 runs 17 residues. The CDR3 DNA sequence: TGTGCCAGCAGCTTAGAGGCAGGGGGATTTATGGGGACTGAAGCTTTCTTT. It codes for CASSLEAGGFMGTEAFF. The full variable domain, with the rest looked up from reference TRBV7-2 and TRBJ1-1, is GAGVSQSPSNKVTEKGKDVELRCDPISGHTALYWYRQSLGQGLEFLIYFQGNSAPDKSGLPSDRFSAERTGGSVSTLTIQRTQQEDSAVYLCASSLEAGGFMGTEAFFGQGTRLTVV.

V and J are TRBV4-3 and TRBJ2-7; TRBD1 or TRBD2 may be the D gene (5 bases each). V shed 0 bases and J shed 7 bases, with 16 bases lying between them. The CDR3 runs 15 residues. The germline V gene has CDR1 LGHNA and CDR2 YSLEER. CDR3 sequence: CASSQDQGRAGEQYF. The DNA for the CDR3 is TGCGCCAGCAGCCAAGATCAGGGCAGGGCGGGTGAGCAGTACTTC.

This clonotype was detected only a few times. V usage is TRBV7-9 and J usage is TRBJ1-2; no firm D call. V lost 0 bases, J lost 8 bases, and 7 bases lay in between. The CDR3 length is 12 residues. CDR1 and CDR2 from the germline V gene are SEHNR and FQNEAQ (reference sequence). In DNA form, the CDR3 reads TGTGCCAGCAGCTTAGCGGGATTCGGCTACACCTTC. Its protein product is CASSLAGFGYTF.

This clonotype was recorded a few times. Here the CDR3 reads CSVEDSQALGYTF. CDR3 sequence (DNA): TGCAGCGTTGAGGACAGCCAGGCCCTCGGCTACACCTTC. V usage is TRBV29-1 and J usage is TRBJ1-2; a possible D gene is TRBD1 (6 bases). Germline loops: CDR1 SQVTM, CDR2 ANQGSEA. The CDR3 sequence is 13 residues long. V lost 3 bases, J lost 8 bases, and 16 bases lay in between.

This clonotype was observed many times. J is TRBJ1-4 and V is TRBV12-3 or TRBV12-4; D may be TRBD1 (5 bases). The CDR3 has 17 residues. V lost 8 bases, J lost 0 bases, and 19 bases lay in between. The DNA for the CDR3 is TGTGCCAGCCGGGGGGAGATCCCTACAACAACTAATGAAAAACTGTTTTTT. The encoded protein is CASRGEIPTTTNEKLFF.

V usage is TRBV6-5 and J usage is TRBJ1-1, with TRBD1 as a possible D gene (5 bases). Germline-derived CDR1 and CDR2 are MNHEY and SVGAGI. The germline V and J ends were trimmed by 6 bases and 1 base, with 12 bases remaining between them. The CDR3 is made up of 14 amino acids. The CDR3 reads CASSPGSENTEAFF. CDR3 coding DNA: TGTGCCAGCAGCCCAGGGTCGGAGAACACTGAAGCTTTCTTT.

The V and J genes are TRBV13 and TRBJ2-3; D is unresolved. Germline V gene data show CDR1 as PRHDT and CDR2 as FYEKMQ (reference sequence). The V end lost 1 base, the J end lost 5 bases, and 7 bases lay between the germline ends. The CDR3 sequence is 13 residues long. The CDR3 reads CASSLDFGDTQYF. The DNA for the CDR3 is TGTGCCAGCAGCTTAGACTTTGGAGATACGCAGTATTTT.

This clonotype occurred a few times. The chain is built from TRBV20-1 and TRBJ2-7; D is uncertain. CDR3 size: 11 residues. Germline CDR1 is DFQATT and CDR2 is SNEGSKA (reference sequence). CDR3 residues: CLMRMGHEQYF. The CDR3 DNA reads TGCCTAATGAGAATGGGCCACGAGCAGTACTTC.

The V call is TRBV7-2, the J call TRBJ2-1, with D tentatively TRBD2 (7 bases). Trimming cost V 10 bases and J 1 base, with 26 bases left between them. The germline CDR1 and CDR2 sequences are SGHTA and FQGNSA. This CDR3 has 18 residues. As DNA, the CDR3 is TGTGCCATCCAGCCCGCCCGGGGGGCGGCGGTATCCTACAATGAGCAGTTCTTC. The encoded protein is CAIQPARGAAVSYNEQFF.

DNA of the CDR3: TGCGCCAGCAGCTTGTATGGGGGGACAACGGATTCACCCCTCCACTTT. Residues: CASSLYGGTTDSPLHF. V and J are TRBV5-1 and TRBJ1-6, with D tentatively TRBD1 (6 bases). Germline V gives CDR1 SGHRS, CDR2 YFSETQ. V shed 1 base and J shed 8 bases, with 16 bases lying between them. CDR3 length: 16 residues. Variable domain in full (rest from reference TRBV5-1 and TRBJ1-6): KAGVTQTPRYLIKTRGQQVTLSCSPISGHRSVSWYQQTPGQGLQFLFEYFSETQRNKGNFPGRFSGRQFSNSRSEMNVSTLELGDSALYLCASSLYGGTTDSPLHFGNGTRLTVT.

The chain links TRBV7-2 to TRBJ1-2; maybe TRBD1 (5 bases). The CDR3 extends over 14 amino acids. V lost 3 bases and J lost 8, with 16 bases in between. CDR1 is SGHTA, CDR2 FQGNSA, per germline. The CDR3 spells CASSLAQVVDGYTF. The CDR3 DNA follows: TGTGCCAGCAGCTTGGCACAGGTAGTTGACGGCTACACCTTC.

The table lists this clonotype with a few counts. The V gene is TRBV2, the J gene TRBJ1-1; D is uncertain. The CDR3 is made up of 12 amino acids. Germline-derived CDR1 and CDR2 are SNHLY and FYNNEI. Trimming took 10 bases from V and 8 from J, leaving 17 bases between them. CDR3 sequence (DNA): TGTGCCACCTTCCGGAGTCCCAGGGAAGCTTTCTTT. Its translation: CATFRSPREAFF.

The table lists this clonotype with a few counts. This sequence joins TRBV20-1 and TRBJ2-4, with D perhaps matching TRBD1 (6 bases). Germline CDR1 and CDR2: DFQATT and SNEGSKA (reference sequence). The CDR3 is 13 residues long. V dropped 6 bases and J dropped 0 bases, with 9 bases sitting between them. As DNA, the CDR3 is TGCAGTGCAGGGACACCAGCCAAAAACATTCAGTACTTC. Its protein product is CSAGTPAKNIQYF.